The present entry profiles one T cell receptor beta chain with its context. Antigen specificity is unknown. Patients aged 18 to 65 had newly diagnosed hyperthyroidism lasting under 2 months. Criteria for exclusion of patients were uncontrolled infection, other autoimmune disease, pregnancy or lactation. CDR1 and CDR2 (germline): MNHEY, SMNVEV (reference sequence). This CDR3 comprises 15 residues. The V end lost 3 bases, the J end lost 3 bases, and 14 bases lay between the germline ends. TCR beta CDR3 regions were amplified from RNA transcripts. The HTBI primer set was used in a first-round RT-PCR of the TCR CDR3. TCRdb ran MiXCR on the multiplex PCR reads and lists one entry per CDR3 protein. The sample shows more than 450,000 distinct CDR3 sequences, less than 15% of them seen only once. The sample originates from a study of T cells in Graves' hyperthyroidism and ophthalmopathy. Regarding the study as a whole: Appearing also in blood were most of the thyroid clonotypes expanded above 0.001.

Sequenced: blood. The clonotype comes from a woman aged 40 to 49 with Graves' hyperthyroidism. The J gene is TRBJ1-1, the V gene TRBV27; a possible D gene is TRBD1 (6 bases). CDR3 protein: CASSLMGAKDTEAFF. CDR3 in DNA: TGTGCCAGCAGTTTGATGGGGGCGAAGGACACTGAAGCTTTCTTT.